The subject of this entry is one T cell receptor (beta chain). Its antigen is not known. This sample is drawn from a study of cytomegalovirus exposure and HLA in healthy donors. Study details: Earlier work reported roughly 120 million unique TCR beta sequences from roughly 180 million T cells. Findings and limits, study-wide: At a 0.05 false discovery rate, a later analysis found over 15,000 TCR beta sequences to be associated with HLA alleles.

PCR was performed using 60 Vbeta and 13 Jbeta primers. Produced via immunoSEQ multiplex PCR; TCRdb's table is partial and in-frame only. The sample includes about 200,000 clones. V was clipped by 4 bases and J by 0 bases; unmatched bases: 4. The CDR3 totals 15 residues. Germline-derived CDR1 and CDR2 are SGHRS and YFSETQ. The sequenced material came from PBMCs. The rearrangement uses TRBV5-1 and TRBJ2-7; 10 positions match TRBD1. The receptor was derived from a woman in her 30s in good health and CMV-seropositive. The CDR3 protein is CASSVTGGRSYEQYF. CDR3 in DNA: TGCGCCAGCAGCGTGACAGGGGGCCGCTCCTACGAGCAGTACTTC.